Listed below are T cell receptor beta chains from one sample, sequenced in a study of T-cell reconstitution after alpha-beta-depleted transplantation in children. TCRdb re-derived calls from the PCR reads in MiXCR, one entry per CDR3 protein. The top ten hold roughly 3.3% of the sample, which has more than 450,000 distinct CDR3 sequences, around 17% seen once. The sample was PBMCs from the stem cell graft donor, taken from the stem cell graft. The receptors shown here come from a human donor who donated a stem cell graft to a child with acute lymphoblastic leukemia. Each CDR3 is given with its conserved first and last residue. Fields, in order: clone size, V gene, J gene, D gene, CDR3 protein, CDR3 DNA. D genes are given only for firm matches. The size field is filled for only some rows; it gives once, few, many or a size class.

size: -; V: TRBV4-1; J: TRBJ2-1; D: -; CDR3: CASSHSRSEQFF; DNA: TGCGCCAGCAGCCATAGCCGGAGTGAGCAGTTCTTC
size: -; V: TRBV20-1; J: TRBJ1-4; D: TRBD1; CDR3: CSAGATGTGREKLFF; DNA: TGCAGTGCTGGAGCGACCGGGACAGGGCGTGAAAAACTGTTTTTT
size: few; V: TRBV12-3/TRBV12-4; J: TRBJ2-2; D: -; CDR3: CASSLEGFSTGELFF; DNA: TGTGCCAGCAGTTTAGAGGGATTCAGCACCGGGGAGCTGTTTTTT
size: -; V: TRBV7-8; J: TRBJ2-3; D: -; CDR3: CASSVWTDPSTDTQYF; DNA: TGTGCCAGCAGCGTCTGGACAGACCCTAGCACAGATACGCAGTATTTT
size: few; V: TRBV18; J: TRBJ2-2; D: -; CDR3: CASSPASGLTTGELFF; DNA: TGTGCCAGCTCACCTGCTTCGGGACTGACGACCGGGGAGCTGTTTTTT
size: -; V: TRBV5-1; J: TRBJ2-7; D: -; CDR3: CASSADSSYEQYF; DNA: TGCGCCAGCAGTGCGGACAGTTCCTACGAGCAGTACTTC
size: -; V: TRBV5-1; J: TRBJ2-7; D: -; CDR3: CASSPLPAYEQYF; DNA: TGCGCCAGCAGCCCGTTACCAGCCTACGAGCAGTACTTC
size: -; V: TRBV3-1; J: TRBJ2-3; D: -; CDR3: CASSQETGLTDTQYF; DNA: TGTGCCAGCAGCCAAGAGACAGGTCTAACAGATACGCAGTATTTT
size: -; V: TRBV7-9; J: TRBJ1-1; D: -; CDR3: CASSWDRRNTEAFF; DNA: TGTGCCAGCAGCTGGGACCGCAGGAACACTGAAGCTTTCTTT
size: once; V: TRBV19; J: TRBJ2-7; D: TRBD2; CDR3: CASTPAGGNEQYF; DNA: TGTGCCAGTACTCCGGCGGGGGGTAACGAGCAGTACTTC
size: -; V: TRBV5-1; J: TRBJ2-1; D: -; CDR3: CASSLEGGVWNEQFF; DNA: TGCGCCAGCAGCTTGGAGGGGGGAGTATGGAATGAGCAGTTCTTC
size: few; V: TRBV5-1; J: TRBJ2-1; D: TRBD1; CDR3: CASSRDRGFSSYNEQFF; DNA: TGCGCCAGCAGCAGGGACAGGGGCTTCAGCTCCTACAATGAGCAGTTCTTC
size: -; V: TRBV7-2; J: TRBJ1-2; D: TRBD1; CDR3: CASSGTGNYGYTF; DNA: TGTGCCAGCAGCGGGACAGGGAACTATGGCTACACCTTC